A single TCR beta chain is shown here with its context. The length of the CDR3 is 17 residues. The V and J ends lost 2 bases and 8 bases respectively, with 24 bases between them. Germline V lookup: CDR1 MDHEN, CDR2 SYDVKM. Sequencing used immunoSEQ multiplex PCR; TCRdb keeps in-frame clones, though not all of them. The sample includes under 85,000 clones, 88% of them seen just once. This sample was included in a study of OX40 agonist ivuxolimab in advanced cancers. The gene calls are TRBV28 and TRBJ1-2; the D gene is possibly TRBD1 (6 bases). This sequence originates from an adult with an advanced solid tumor such as melanoma, head and neck, liver or kidney cancer. This sample comprised CD4+ or CD8+ T cells sorted from blood, obtained in a trial of the OX40 agonist ivuxolimab. Written as DNA, the CDR3 is TGTGCCAGCAGTTTAGGTGTTCGATGGACAGACTTGGAAGGCTACACCTTC. Translation gives CASSLGVRWTDLEGYTF.